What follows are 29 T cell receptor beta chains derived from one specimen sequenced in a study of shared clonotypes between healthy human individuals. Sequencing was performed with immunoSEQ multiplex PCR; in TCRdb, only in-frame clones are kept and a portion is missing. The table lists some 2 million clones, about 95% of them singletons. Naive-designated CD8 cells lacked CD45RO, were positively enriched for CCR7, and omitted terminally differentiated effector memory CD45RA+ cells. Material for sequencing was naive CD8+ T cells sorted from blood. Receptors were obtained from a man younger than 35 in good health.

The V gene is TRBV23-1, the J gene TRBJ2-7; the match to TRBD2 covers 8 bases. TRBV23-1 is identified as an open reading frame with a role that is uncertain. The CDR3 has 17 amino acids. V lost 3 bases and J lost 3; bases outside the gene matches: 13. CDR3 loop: CASSQRGSKREIYEQYF. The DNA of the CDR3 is TGCGCCAGCAGTCAGCGAGGGAGCAAGCGGGAGATCTACGAGCAGTACTTC.

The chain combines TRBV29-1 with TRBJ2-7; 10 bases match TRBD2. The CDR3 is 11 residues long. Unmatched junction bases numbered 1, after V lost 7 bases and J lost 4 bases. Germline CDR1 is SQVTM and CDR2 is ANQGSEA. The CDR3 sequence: CSAGLAYEQYF. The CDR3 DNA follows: TGCAGCGCGGGACTAGCGTACGAGCAGTACTTC.

CDR3 loop: CAILDRGYGYTF. The CDR3 bases are TGTGCCATCCTGGACAGGGGCTATGGCTACACCTTC. This sequence joins TRBV2 and TRBJ1-2, with 9 bases that match TRBD1. The CDR3 extends over 12 amino acids. The germline V gene encodes CDR1 SNHLY and CDR2 FYNNEI. V shed 10 bases and J 4 bases; nucleotides not matched to a gene: 4.

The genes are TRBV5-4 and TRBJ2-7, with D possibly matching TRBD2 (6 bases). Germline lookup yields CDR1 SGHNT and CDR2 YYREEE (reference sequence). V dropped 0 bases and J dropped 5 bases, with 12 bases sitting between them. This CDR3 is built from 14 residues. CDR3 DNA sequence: TGTGCCAGCAGCTTGGCCGGGACTGAGAACGAGCAGTACTTC. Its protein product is CASSLAGTENEQYF.

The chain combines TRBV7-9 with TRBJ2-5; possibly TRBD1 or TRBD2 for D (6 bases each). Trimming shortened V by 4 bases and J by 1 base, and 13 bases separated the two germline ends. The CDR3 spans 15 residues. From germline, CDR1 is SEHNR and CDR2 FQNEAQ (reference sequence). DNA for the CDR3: TGTGCCAGCAGCTACGGTCCGGGGGCCCAAGAGACCCAGTACTTC. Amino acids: CASSYGPGAQETQYF.

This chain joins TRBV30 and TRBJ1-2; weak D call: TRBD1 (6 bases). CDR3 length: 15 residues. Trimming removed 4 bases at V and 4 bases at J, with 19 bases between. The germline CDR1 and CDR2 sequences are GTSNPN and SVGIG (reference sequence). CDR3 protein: CAWTDAVGGTYGYTF. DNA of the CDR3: TGTGCCTGGACTGATGCGGTAGGGGGGACCTATGGCTACACCTTC. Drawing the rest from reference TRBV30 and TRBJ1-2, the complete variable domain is SQTIHQWPATLVQPVGSPLSLECTVEGTSNPNLYWYRQAAGRGLQLLFYSVGIGQISSEVPQNLSASRPQDRQFILSSKKLLLSDSGFYLCAWTDAVGGTYGYTFGSGTRLTVV.

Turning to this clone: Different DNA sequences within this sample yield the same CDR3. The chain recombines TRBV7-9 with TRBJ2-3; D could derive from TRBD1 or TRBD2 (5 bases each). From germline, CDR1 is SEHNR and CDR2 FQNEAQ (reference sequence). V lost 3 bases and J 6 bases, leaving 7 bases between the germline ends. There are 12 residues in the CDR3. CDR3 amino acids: CASSLGVDTQYF. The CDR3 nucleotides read TGTGCCAGCAGCTTGGGGGTTGATACGCAGTATTTT. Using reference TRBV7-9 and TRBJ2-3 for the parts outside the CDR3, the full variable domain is DTGVSQNPRHKITKRGQNVTFRCDPISEHNRLYWYRQTLGQGPEFLTYFQNEAQLEKSRLLSDRFSAERPKGSFSTLEIQRTEQGDSAMYLCASSLGVDTQYFGPGTRLTVL.

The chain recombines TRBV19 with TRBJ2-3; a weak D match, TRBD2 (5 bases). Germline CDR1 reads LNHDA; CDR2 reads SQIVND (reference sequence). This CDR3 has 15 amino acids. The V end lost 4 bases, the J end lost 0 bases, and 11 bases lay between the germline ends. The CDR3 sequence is CASSKEGFSTDTQYF. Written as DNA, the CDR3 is TGTGCCAGTAGTAAAGAGGGCTTTAGCACAGATACGCAGTATTTT.

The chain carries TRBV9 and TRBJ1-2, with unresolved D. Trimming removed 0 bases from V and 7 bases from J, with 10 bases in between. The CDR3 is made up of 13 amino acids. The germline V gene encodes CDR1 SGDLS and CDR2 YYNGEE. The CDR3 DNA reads TGTGCCAGCAGCGTAGCTACCGGAGCTGGCTACACCTTC. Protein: CASSVATGAGYTF.

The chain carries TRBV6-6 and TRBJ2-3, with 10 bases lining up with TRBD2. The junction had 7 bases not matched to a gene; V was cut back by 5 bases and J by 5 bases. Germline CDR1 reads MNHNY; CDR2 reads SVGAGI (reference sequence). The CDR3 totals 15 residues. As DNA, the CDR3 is TGTGCCAGCAGTCCCAGCGGGAGGGTGTTAGATACGCAGTATTTT. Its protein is CASSPSGRVLDTQYF.

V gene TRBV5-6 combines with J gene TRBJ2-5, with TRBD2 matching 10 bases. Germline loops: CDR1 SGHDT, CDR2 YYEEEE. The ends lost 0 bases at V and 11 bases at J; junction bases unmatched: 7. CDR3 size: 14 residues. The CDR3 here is CASSLGSGGVSQYF. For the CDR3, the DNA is TGTGCCAGCAGCTTGGGAAGCGGGGGGGTCTCTCAGTACTTC.

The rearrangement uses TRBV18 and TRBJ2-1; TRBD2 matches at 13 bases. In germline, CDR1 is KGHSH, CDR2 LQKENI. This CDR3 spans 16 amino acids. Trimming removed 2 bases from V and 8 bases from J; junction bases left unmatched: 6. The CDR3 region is CASSPERLAGGDEQFF. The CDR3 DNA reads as TGTGCCAGCTCACCAGAGCGACTAGCGGGGGGTGATGAGCAGTTCTTC.

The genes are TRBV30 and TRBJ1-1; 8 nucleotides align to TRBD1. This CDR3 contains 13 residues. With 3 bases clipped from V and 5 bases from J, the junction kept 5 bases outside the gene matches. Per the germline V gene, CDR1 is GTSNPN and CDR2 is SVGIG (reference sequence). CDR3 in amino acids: CAWSVTGETEAFF. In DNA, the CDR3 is TGTGCCTGGAGCGTGACAGGGGAGACTGAAGCTTTCTTT.

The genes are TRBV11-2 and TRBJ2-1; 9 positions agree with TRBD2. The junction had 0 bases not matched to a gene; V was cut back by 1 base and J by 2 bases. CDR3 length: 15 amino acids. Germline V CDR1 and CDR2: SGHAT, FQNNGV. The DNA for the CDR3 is TGTGCCAGCAGCTTAGTAGCGGGGGCCTACAATGAGCAGTTCTTC. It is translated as CASSLVAGAYNEQFF. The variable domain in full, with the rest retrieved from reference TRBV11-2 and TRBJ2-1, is EAGVAQSPRYKIIEKRQSVAFWCNPISGHATLYWYQQILGQGPKLLIQFQNNGVVDDSQLPKDRFSAERLKGVDSTLKIQPAKLEDSAVYLCASSLVAGAYNEQFFGPGTRLTVL.

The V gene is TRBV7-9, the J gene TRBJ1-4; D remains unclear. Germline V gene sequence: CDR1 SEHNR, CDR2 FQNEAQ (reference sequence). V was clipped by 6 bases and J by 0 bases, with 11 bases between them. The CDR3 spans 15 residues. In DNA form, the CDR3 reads TGTGCCAGCAGTCGAGAACTTGCAACTAATGAAAAACTGTTTTTT. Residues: CASSRELATNEKLFF.

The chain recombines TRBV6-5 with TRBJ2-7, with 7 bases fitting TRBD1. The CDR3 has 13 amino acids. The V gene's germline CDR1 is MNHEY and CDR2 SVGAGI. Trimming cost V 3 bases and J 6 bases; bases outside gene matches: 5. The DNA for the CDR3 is TGTGCCAGCAGTTATGATACAGGGGTCGAGCAGTACTTC. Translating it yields CASSYDTGVEQYF.

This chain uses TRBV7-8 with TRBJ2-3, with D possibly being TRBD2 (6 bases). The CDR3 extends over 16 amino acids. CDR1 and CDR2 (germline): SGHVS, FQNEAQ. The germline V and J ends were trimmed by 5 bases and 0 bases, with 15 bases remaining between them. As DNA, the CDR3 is TGTGCCAGCAGCCATTTTCGGGAGTCTAGCACAGATACGCAGTATTTT. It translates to CASSHFRESSTDTQYF.

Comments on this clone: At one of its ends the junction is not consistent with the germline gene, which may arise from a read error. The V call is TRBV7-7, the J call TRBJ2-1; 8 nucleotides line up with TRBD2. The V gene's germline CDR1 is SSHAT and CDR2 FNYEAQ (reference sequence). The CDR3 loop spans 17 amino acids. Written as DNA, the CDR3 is TGTGCTAGCAGCTCCGAAGCGTCGGGAGGGTCTTACAATGAGCAGTTCTTC. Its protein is CASSSEASGGSYNEQFF.

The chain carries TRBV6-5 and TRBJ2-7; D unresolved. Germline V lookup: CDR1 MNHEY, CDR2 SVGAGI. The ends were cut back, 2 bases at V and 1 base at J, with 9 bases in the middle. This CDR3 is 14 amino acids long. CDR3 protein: CASSYNPVSYEQYF. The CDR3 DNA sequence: TGTGCCAGCAGTTACAATCCAGTTTCCTACGAGCAGTACTTC.

The DNA for the CDR3 is TGTGCCATCAGTGTGGGAGACTATGGCTACACCTTC. Encoded protein: CAISVGDYGYTF. The V call is TRBV10-3, the J call TRBJ1-2; D call uncertain. Per germline, CDR1 ENHRY and CDR2 SYGVKD. This CDR3 is built from 12 residues. Between the trimmed V and J ends, which lost 4 bases and 3 bases, there was a span of 6 bases.

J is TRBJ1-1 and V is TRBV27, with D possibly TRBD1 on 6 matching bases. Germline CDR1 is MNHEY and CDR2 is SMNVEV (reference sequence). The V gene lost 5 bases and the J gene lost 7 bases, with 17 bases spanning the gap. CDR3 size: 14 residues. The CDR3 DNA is TGTGCCAGCAGTGAGGGGGGGGCAGCCGGTGAAGCTTTCTTT. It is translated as CASSEGGAAGEAFF.

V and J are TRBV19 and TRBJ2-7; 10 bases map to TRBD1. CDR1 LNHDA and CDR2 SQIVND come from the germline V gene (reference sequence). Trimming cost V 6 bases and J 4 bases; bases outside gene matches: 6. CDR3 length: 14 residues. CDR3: CASSAGTGVYEQYF. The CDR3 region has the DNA TGTGCCAGTAGCGCCGGGACAGGGGTTTACGAGCAGTACTTC.

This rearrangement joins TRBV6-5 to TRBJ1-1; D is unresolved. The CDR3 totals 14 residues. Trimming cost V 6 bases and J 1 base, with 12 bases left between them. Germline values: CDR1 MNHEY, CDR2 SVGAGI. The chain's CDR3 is CASSHTSANTEAFF. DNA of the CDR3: TGTGCCAGCAGCCACACGAGCGCGAACACTGAAGCTTTCTTT.

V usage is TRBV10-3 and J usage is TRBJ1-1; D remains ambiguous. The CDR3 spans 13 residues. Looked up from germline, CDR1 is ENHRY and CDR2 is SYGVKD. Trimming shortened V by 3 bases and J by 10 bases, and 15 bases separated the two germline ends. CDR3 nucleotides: TGTGCCATCAGTGACTGGATAGAAGGGATAGCTTTCTTT. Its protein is CAISDWIEGIAFF.

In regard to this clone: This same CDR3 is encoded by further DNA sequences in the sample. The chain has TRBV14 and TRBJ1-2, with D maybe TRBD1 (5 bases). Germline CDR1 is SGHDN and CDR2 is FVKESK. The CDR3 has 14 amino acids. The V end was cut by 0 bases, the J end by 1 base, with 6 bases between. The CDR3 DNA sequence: TGTGCCAGCAGCCAAGACAGGGTTAACTATGGCTACACCTTC. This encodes CASSQDRVNYGYTF.

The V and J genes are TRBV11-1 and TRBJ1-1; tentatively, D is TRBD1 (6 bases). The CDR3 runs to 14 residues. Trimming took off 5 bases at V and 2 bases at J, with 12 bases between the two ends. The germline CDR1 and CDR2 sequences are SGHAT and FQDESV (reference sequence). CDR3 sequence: CASSPWTENTEAFF. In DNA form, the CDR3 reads TGTGCCAGCAGCCCGTGGACAGAAAACACTGAAGCTTTCTTT. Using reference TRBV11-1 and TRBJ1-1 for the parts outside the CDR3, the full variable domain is EAEVAQSPRYKITEKSQAVAFWCDPISGHATLYWYRQILGQGPELLVQFQDESVVDDSQLPKDRFSAERLKGVDSTLKIQPAELGDSAMYLCASSPWTENTEAFFGQGTRLTVV.

In DNA, the CDR3 is TGTGCCAGCAGCGGCGGGAGCACAGATACGCAGTATTTT. Protein sequence: CASSGGSTDTQYF. This sequence joins TRBV5-4 and TRBJ2-3, with D possibly being TRBD2 (5 bases). CDR3 size: 13 residues. Germline V gene lookup returns CDR1 SGHNT and CDR2 YYREEE (reference sequence). With 4 bases removed from V and 0 bases from J, the gap between germline ends came to 6 bases. The full variable domain, its missing parts supplied by reference TRBV5-4 and TRBJ2-3, is ETGVTQSPTHLIKTRGQQVTLRCSSQSGHNTVSWYQQALGQGPQFIFQYYREEENGRGNFPPRFSGLQFPNYSSELNVNALELDDSALYLCASSGGSTDTQYFGPGTRLTVL.

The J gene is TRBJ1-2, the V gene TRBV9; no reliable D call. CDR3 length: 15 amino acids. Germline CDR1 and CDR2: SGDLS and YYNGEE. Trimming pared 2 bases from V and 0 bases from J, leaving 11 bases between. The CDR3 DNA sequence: TGTGCCAGCAGCGTGATCCCGGATTCTAACTATGGCTACACCTTC. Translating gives CASSVIPDSNYGYTF.

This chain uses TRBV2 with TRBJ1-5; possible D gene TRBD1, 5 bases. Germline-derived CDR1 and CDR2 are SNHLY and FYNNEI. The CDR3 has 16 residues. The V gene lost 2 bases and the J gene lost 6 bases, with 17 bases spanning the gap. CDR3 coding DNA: TGTGCCAGCAGTGAAAGAGGGTGGGGGATCGTTCAGCCCCAGCATTTT. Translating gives CASSERGWGIVQPQHF.